The 9 T cell receptor beta chains reported below all come from one sample, sequenced in a study of OX40 agonist ivuxolimab in advanced cancers. This table comes from immunoSEQ multiplex PCR, and its TCRdb copy is limited to in-frame clones, with some not included. This table has 90,000 to 100,000 clones, about nine tenths appearing once. This material consisted of CD4+ or CD8+ T cells sorted from blood, taken in a trial of the OX40 agonist ivuxolimab. The receptors here all came from an adult with an advanced solid tumor such as melanoma, head and neck, liver or kidney cancer.

Concerning this clone: Its ends do not fully match the called genes, so a read error is possible. This sample includes further DNA sequences coding for the same CDR3. This chain connects TRBV7-7 to TRBJ2-6; D is uncertain. Germline CDR1 and CDR2: SSHAT and FNYEAQ (reference sequence). This CDR3 is built from 15 residues. DNA of the CDR3: TGTGCTAGCAGCTTAGGGCACTCTGGGGCCAACGTCCTGACTTTC. It yields the protein CASSLGHSGANVLTF.

The chain carries TRBV7-9 and TRBJ1-2, with 8 nucleotides matching TRBD1. Germline V CDR1 and CDR2: SEHNR, FQNEAQ (reference sequence). Trimming cost V 1 base and J 4 bases; bases outside gene matches: 2. There are 14 residues in the CDR3. CDR3 nucleotides: TGTGCCAGCAGCTTAGGACAGGGGCTCTATGGCTACACCTTC. Encoded protein: CASSLGQGLYGYTF. The complete variable domain, with remaining parts taken from reference TRBV7-9 and TRBJ1-2, reads DTGVSQNPRHKITKRGQNVTFRCDPISEHNRLYWYRQTLGQGPEFLTYFQNEAQLEKSRLLSDRFSAERPKGSFSTLEIQRTEQGDSAMYLCASSLGQGLYGYTFGSGTRLTVV.

The chain links TRBV6-1 to TRBJ1-4, with D possibly being TRBD1 (6 bases). This CDR3 has 13 residues. V was pared by 6 bases and J by 8 bases, with 13 bases between. CDR1 is MNHNS and CDR2 is SASEGT in the germline V gene. The CDR3 coding sequence is TGTGCCAGCAGGCAGGGGAGACCCGAAAAACTGTTTTTT. Translating gives CASRQGRPEKLFF.

J is TRBJ1-2 and V is TRBV5-5; the D is unclear. The CDR3 runs 13 residues. Trimming left V 3 bases short and J 4 bases short, with 10 bases between. The germline V gene has CDR1 SGHKS and CDR2 YYEKEE (reference sequence). The CDR3 reads CASSSPYGYGYTF. As DNA, the CDR3 is TGTGCCAGCAGCTCGCCTTACGGCTATGGCTACACCTTC.

The chain couples TRBV4-3 to TRBJ1-3, with a tentative D call TRBD1 (5 bases). Per germline, CDR1 LGHNA and CDR2 YSLEER. Trimming removed 0 bases at V and 5 bases at J, with 17 bases between. The CDR3 extends over 17 amino acids. The CDR3 DNA is TGCGCCAGCAGCCAAGACCGGACAACCGCGAACAGAAACACCATATATTTT. This sequence encodes CASSQDRTTANRNTIYF.

The chain uses TRBV30 and TRBJ2-1; D possibly corresponds to TRBD2 (6 bases). The germline gives CDR1 GTSNPN, CDR2 SVGIG (reference sequence). CDR3 length: 14 residues. V lost 0 bases to trimming and J lost 7 bases, with 13 bases between them. For the CDR3, the DNA is TGTGCCTGGAGTGTACTGCGGGATACGAATGAGCAGTTCTTC. Translation gives CAWSVLRDTNEQFF. The full variable domain, completed using reference TRBV30 and TRBJ2-1, is SQTIHQWPATLVQPVGSPLSLECTVEGTSNPNLYWYRQAAGRGLQLLFYSVGIGQISSEVPQNLSASRPQDRQFILSSKKLLLSDSGFYLCAWSVLRDTNEQFFGPGTRLTVL.

Concerning this clone: At one end, the junction sequence differs from germline, possibly due to a read error. The rearrangement joins TRBV7-2 to TRBJ2-2; 8 bases match TRBD1. CDR1 and CDR2 (germline): SGHTA, FQGNSA. This CDR3 has 15 amino acids. In nucleotides, the CDR3 is TGTGCCAGCAGCTATCGACAGGGGAACTCCGGGGAGCTGTTTTTT. Residues: CASSYRQGNSGELFF.

The V and J genes are TRBV9 and TRBJ2-7; D not resolved. This CDR3 region has 16 residues. CDR1 and CDR2 (germline): SGDLS, YYNGEE. Trimming shortened V by 4 bases and J by 0 bases, and 17 bases separated the two germline ends. CDR3: CASSPLRPRSSYEQYV. The DNA of the CDR3 is TGTGCCAGCAGCCCCCTCCGCCCGAGAAGCTCCTACGAGCAGTACGTC.

The genes are TRBV10-3 and TRBJ1-1; D possibly corresponds to TRBD1 (5 bases). Germline loops: CDR1 ENHRY, CDR2 SYGVKD. The V end lost 3 bases, the J end lost 4 bases, and 15 bases lay between the germline ends. CDR3 size: 15 residues. CDR3 sequence (DNA): TGTGCCATCAGTGAATTGGGTCAGGGATCCACTGAAGCTTTCTTT. Translation: CAISELGQGSTEAFF.